Below, 15 T cell receptor beta chains from the same sample are listed, as sequenced in a study of CD8 T cells in ankylosing spondylitis. In TCRdb, the 5' RACE reads were re-called with MiXCR into one record per CDR3 protein. The profile shows approximately 90,000 distinct CDR3 sequences, about 8.3% of them singletons. Sequencing was performed on blood, either unsorted or a sorted T cell fraction (not recorded which). The receptors here all came from a male donor with ankylosing spondylitis or in good health (not recorded which).

As regards this clonotype: This may be a read error, as it is one base from a much larger clone. The genes are TRBV2 and TRBJ2-3; D is ambiguous. Germline assignment: CDR1 SNHLY and CDR2 FYNNEI. This CDR3 is 13 amino acids long. This CDR3 reads CVSSVGPGDTQYF. The CDR3 region has the DNA TGTGTCAGCAGTGTTGGTCCCGGAGATACGCAGTATTTT.

This clonotype was observed a few times. As DNA, the CDR3 is TGTGCCAGGGGACTCCATAACCAGGCCTACGAGCAGTACTTC. Translation: CARGLHNQAYEQYF. This chain links TRBV12-3 or TRBV12-4 with TRBJ2-7, with D perhaps TRBD2 (6 bases). The CDR3 runs 14 residues. Trimming stripped 9 bases from V and 2 bases from J, with 17 bases between.

The rearrangement uses TRBV4-3 and TRBJ2-2, with D perhaps being TRBD1 or TRBD2 (5 bases each). Trimming removed 5 bases from V and 6 bases from J, with 10 bases in between. CDR1 is LGHNA and CDR2 is YSLEER in the germline V gene. CDR3 length: 13 amino acids. As DNA, the CDR3 is TGCGCCAGCAGCTACGGGGCCCCCGGGGAGCTGTTTTTT. Protein sequence: CASSYGAPGELFF.

Notes on this clonotype: One base away lies a much larger clone, so this may be a sequencing read error. The rearrangement joins TRBV20-1 to TRBJ1-5; perhaps TRBD1 as D (5 bases). The V gene's germline CDR1 is DFQATT and CDR2 SNEGSKA (reference sequence). The CDR3 contains 11 residues. The CDR3 nucleotides are TGCAGTGTCGGGGGGATTCAGCCCCATCATTTT. This encodes CSVGGIQPHHF.

Many counts were recorded for this clonotype. The chain is built from TRBV15 and TRBJ1-5; maybe TRBD1 (5 bases). Germline lookup yields CDR1 LNHNV and CDR2 YYDKDF (reference sequence). V was shortened by 11 bases and J by 0 bases, with 11 bases between the two germline ends. There are 13 residues in the CDR3. CDR3: CASQGNSNQPQHF. The CDR3 DNA follows: TGTGCCTCGCAGGGAAATAGCAATCAGCCCCAGCATTTT.

The chain has TRBV7-9 and TRBJ1-1, with D possibly matching TRBD1 (6 bases). Germline-derived CDR1 and CDR2 are SEHNR and FQNEAQ (reference sequence). Deletions cut 5 bases from V and 5 bases from J, with 24 bases between. This CDR3 is 17 amino acids long. CDR3 DNA sequence: TGTGCCAGCAGCCTTAGTAGTAATCAGGGGCAGAGGACTGAAGCTTTCTTT. Translating it yields CASSLSSNQGQRTEAFF.

This clonotype was detected many times. CDR3 DNA sequence: TGCAGTGCCAGCTCACGGGGACCCTACGAGCAGTACTTC. Amino acid sequence: CSASSRGPYEQYF. The chain uses TRBV20-1 and TRBJ2-7; D possibly matches TRBD1 or TRBD2 (5 bases each). Trimming left V 6 bases short and J 2 bases short, with 14 bases between. The germline CDR1 and CDR2 sequences are DFQATT and SNEGSKA (reference sequence). This CDR3 spans 13 amino acids.

In its sample, this clonotype was seen many times. V and J are TRBV28 and TRBJ2-2; D is undetermined. CDR3 length equals 13 residues. The germline CDR1 and CDR2 sequences are MDHEN and SYDVKM. The ends were cut back, 5 bases at V and 4 bases at J, with 8 bases in the middle. CDR3 loop: CASSRRSTGELFF. CDR3 coding DNA: TGTGCCAGCAGTAGGCGGTCCACCGGGGAGCTGTTTTTT.

This clonotype was observed at least ten times. The chain employs TRBV12-3 or TRBV12-4 and TRBJ2-4; 7 nucleotides match TRBD2. CDR3 length equals 14 residues. The V and J ends lost 3 bases and 6 bases, in that order; junction bases with no gene match: 5. The CDR3 loop is CASSFEGGRNIQYF. The CDR3 region has the DNA TGTGCCAGCAGTTTTGAGGGAGGGCGAAACATTCAGTACTTC.

This clonotype was observed at least ten times. The chain links TRBV4-3 to TRBJ1-2; D is possibly TRBD1 (5 bases). The CDR3 runs to 15 residues. From germline, CDR1 is LGHNA and CDR2 YSLEER. V was cut by 0 bases and J by 2 bases, with 10 bases left in between. The CDR3 DNA reads TGCGCCAGCAGCCAAGAACATTGGGGGAACTATGGCTACACCTTC. Amino acid sequence: CASSQEHWGNYGYTF.

This clonotype occurred many times. In DNA form, the CDR3 reads TGCGCCAGCAGGAGGGGGACTCCTAACACCGGGGAGCTGTTTTTT. This sequence encodes CASRRGTPNTGELFF. The chain employs TRBV5-1 and TRBJ2-2; the D gene could be TRBD1 or TRBD2 (6 bases each). Germline V gives CDR1 SGHRS, CDR2 YFSETQ. Trimming removed 5 bases from V and 2 bases from J, with 13 bases in between. CDR3 size: 15 residues.

This clonotype was counted many times. This chain joins TRBV5-5 and TRBJ2-2; 13 bases align to TRBD2. Trimming at V came to 5 bases and at J to 1 base, leaving 2 bases not matched to a gene. This CDR3 has 16 amino acids. Germline V gene data show CDR1 as SGHKS and CDR2 as YYEKEE (reference sequence). In DNA, the CDR3 is TGTGCCAGCAGGCGGACTAGCGGGGGGAACACCGGGGAGCTGTTTTTT. Its translation: CASRRTSGGNTGELFF.

This clonotype was detected many times. The chain is built from TRBV19 and TRBJ1-6, with D unclear. Germline-derived CDR1 and CDR2 are LNHDA and SQIVND (reference sequence). The V end lost 3 bases, the J end lost 14 bases, and 8 bases lay between the germline ends. The length of the CDR3 is 11 residues. CDR3 sequence reads: CASSMGSSLHF. The CDR3 DNA is TGTGCCAGTAGTATGGGCAGTTCCCTCCACTTT.

This clonotype was observed a few times. One base away lies a much larger clone, so this may be a sequencing read error. The rearrangement links TRBV4-2 to TRBJ1-5; TRBD1 might be the D (5 bases). CDR3 length: 12 amino acids. CDR1 and CDR2 from the germline V gene are LGHNA and YNFKEQ. Trimming took 3 bases from V and 5 from J, leaving 5 bases between them. CDR3 amino acids: CASSQGDQPQHF. As DNA, the CDR3 is TGTGCCAGCAGCCAGGGGGATCAGCCCCAGCATTTT.

This clonotype was detected ten times or more. The chain has TRBV5-1 and TRBJ2-3, with D possibly being TRBD1 (6 bases). Germline V gene data show CDR1 as SGHRS and CDR2 as YFSETQ. The CDR3 has 17 amino acids. V lost 0 bases, J lost 4 bases, and 18 bases lay in between. This CDR3 reads CASSLAIGRGSSDTQYF. The CDR3 DNA follows: TGCGCCAGCAGCTTGGCCATCGGCAGGGGAAGTTCAGATACGCAGTATTTT.